This entry features one T cell receptor beta chain sequence. As yet, its antigen is unknown. The entry originates in a study of OX40 agonist ivuxolimab in advanced cancers. Study context: Dose-escalation patients were diagnosed with hepatocellular carcinoma, melanoma, renal cell cancer or head and neck cancer. Study observations and caveats: Antigen targets of the expanded peripheral T cells went undetermined. Low levels of normalized T-cell clonal expansion also appeared in some nonresponders. Partial responders at 0.1-3.0 mg/kg had among the lowest clonal expansion.

Using immunoSEQ multiplex PCR, the repertoire was profiled, and TCRdb retains in-frame clones only, with some absent. The sample holds tens of thousands of clones; about four fifths are singletons and the top ten take around 0.84%. The sample was CD4+ or CD8+ T cells sorted from blood, taken in a trial of the OX40 agonist ivuxolimab. This sequence was found in an adult with an advanced solid tumor such as melanoma, head and neck, liver or kidney cancer.

The CDR3 DNA is TGTGCCAGCAGCTTATGGGGGTCAGCGGGGGACCTCCTAGATACGCAGTATTTT. It is translated as CASSLWGSAGDLLDTQYF. This chain uses TRBV7-2 with TRBJ2-3; 8 nucleotides match TRBD2. CDR1 is SGHTA, CDR2 FQGNSA, per germline. The V segment lost 2 bases and the J segment 5 bases; nucleotides outside the gene matches: 15. There are 18 residues in the CDR3.